This T cell receptor (beta chain) was profiled in a study of OX40 agonist ivuxolimab in advanced cancers. The length of the CDR3 is 14 residues. The V gene's germline CDR1 is SQVTM and CDR2 ANQGSEA. The germline V and J ends were trimmed by 3 bases and 4 bases, with 10 bases remaining between them. Sequencing was performed with immunoSEQ multiplex PCR; in TCRdb, only in-frame clones are kept and a portion is missing. Here the sample spans about 80,000 clones, 70% to 90% being singletons. The gene calls are TRBV29-1 and TRBJ2-6; D may be TRBD1 or TRBD2 (6 bases each). This clonotype originated in an adult with an advanced solid tumor such as melanoma, head and neck, liver or kidney cancer. The material sequenced was CD4+ or CD8+ T cells sorted from blood, taken in a trial of the OX40 agonist ivuxolimab. In DNA form, the CDR3 reads TGCAGCGTTGAGGGGGGCTCAGGGGCCAACGTCCTGACTTTC. Protein: CSVEGGSGANVLTF.